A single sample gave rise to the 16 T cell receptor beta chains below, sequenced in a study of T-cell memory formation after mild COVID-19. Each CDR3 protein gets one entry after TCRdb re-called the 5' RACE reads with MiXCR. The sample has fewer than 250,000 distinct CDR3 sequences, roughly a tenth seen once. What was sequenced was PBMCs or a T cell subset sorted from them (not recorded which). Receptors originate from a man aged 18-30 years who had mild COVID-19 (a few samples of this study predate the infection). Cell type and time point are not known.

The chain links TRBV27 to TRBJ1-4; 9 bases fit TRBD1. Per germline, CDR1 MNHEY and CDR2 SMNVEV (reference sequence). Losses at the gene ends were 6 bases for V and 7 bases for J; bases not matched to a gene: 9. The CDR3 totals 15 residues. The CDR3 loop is CASRPRGQGFEKLFF. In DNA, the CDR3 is TGTGCCAGCAGACCGAGGGGACAGGGATTTGAAAAACTGTTTTTT.

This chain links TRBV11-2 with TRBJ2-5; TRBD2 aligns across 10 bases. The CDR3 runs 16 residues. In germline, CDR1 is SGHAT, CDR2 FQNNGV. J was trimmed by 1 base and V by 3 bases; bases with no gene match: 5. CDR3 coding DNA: TGTGCCAGCAGCTTCCGACTAGCGGGCTTCCAAGAGACCCAGTACTTC. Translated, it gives CASSFRLAGFQETQYF. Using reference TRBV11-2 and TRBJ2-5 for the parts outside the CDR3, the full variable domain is EAGVAQSPRYKIIEKRQSVAFWCNPISGHATLYWYQQILGQGPKLLIQFQNNGVVDDSQLPKDRFSAERLKGVDSTLKIQPAKLEDSAVYLCASSFRLAGFQETQYFGPGTRLLVL.

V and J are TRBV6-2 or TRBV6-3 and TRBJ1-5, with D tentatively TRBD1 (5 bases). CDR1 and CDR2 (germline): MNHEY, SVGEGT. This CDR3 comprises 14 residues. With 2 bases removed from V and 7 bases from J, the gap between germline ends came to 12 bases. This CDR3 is CASSYPLRDQPQHF. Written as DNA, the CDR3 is TGTGCCAGCAGTTACCCCTTACGGGACCAGCCCCAGCATTTT.

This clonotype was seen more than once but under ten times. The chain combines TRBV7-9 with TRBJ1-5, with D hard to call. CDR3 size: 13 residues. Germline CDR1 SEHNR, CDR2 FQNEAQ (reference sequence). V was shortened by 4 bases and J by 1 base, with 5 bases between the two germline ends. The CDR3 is CASSWISNQPQHF. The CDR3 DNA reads TGTGCCAGCAGCTGGATAAGCAATCAGCCCCAGCATTTT.

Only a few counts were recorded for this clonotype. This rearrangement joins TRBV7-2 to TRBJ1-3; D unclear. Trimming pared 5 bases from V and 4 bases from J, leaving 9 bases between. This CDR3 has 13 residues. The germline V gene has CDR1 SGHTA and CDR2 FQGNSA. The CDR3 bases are TGTGCCAGCAGCCCATATGAGGGAAACACCATATATTTT. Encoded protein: CASSPYEGNTIYF.

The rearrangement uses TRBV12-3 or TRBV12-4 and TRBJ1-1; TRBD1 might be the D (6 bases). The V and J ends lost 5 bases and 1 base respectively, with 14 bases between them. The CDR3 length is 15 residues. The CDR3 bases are TGTGCCAGCAGTATGCCGGACAGATCGAACACTGAAGCTTTCTTT. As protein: CASSMPDRSNTEAFF.

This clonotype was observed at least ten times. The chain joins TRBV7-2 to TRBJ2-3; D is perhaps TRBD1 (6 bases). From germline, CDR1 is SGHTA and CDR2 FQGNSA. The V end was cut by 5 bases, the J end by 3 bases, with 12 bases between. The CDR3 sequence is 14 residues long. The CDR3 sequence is CASSPWTATDTQYF. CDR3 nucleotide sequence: TGTGCCAGCAGCCCCTGGACAGCAACAGATACGCAGTATTTT.

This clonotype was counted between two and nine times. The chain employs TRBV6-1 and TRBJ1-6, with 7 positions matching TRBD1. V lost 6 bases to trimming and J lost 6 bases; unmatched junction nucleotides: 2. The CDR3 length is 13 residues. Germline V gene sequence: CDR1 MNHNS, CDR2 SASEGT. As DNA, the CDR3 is TGTGCCAGCAGGGGGACAGTTAATTCACCCCTCCACTTT. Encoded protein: CASRGTVNSPLHF.

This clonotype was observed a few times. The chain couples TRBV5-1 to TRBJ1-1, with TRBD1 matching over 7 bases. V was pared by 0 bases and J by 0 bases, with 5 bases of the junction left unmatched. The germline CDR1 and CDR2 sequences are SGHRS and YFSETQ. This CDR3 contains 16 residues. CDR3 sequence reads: CASSLGPGQLNTEAFF. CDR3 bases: TGCGCCAGCAGCTTGGGCCCGGGACAGCTGAACACTGAAGCTTTCTTT.

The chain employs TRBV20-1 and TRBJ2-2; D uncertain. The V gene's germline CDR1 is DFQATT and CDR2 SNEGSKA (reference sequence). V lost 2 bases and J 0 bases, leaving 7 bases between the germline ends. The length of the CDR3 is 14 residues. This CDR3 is CSARRYPNTGELFF. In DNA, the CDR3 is TGCAGTGCTAGAAGGTATCCGAACACCGGGGAGCTGTTTTTT.

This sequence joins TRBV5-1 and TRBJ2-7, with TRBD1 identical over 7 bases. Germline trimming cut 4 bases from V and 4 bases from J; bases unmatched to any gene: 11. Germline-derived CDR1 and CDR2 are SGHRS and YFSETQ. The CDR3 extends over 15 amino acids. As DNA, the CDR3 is TGCGCCAGCAGCCCCAACCCCGGGACAGCTTACGAGCAGTACTTC. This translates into CASSPNPGTAYEQYF.

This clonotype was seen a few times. CDR3 in DNA: TGCGCCAGCAGCCCCGGGTCGAGTGTCTACTTC. This codes for CASSPGSSVYF. This rearrangement joins TRBV5-1 to TRBJ2-7; D remains unclear. This CDR3 comprises 11 residues. Trimming removed 4 bases at V and 13 bases at J, with 15 bases between. Germline values: CDR1 SGHRS, CDR2 YFSETQ. The complete variable domain, with remaining parts taken from reference TRBV5-1 and TRBJ2-7, reads KAGVTQTPRYLIKTRGQQVTLSCSPISGHRSVSWYQQTPGQGLQFLFEYFSETQRNKGNFPGRFSGRQFSNSRSEMNVSTLELGDSALYLCASSPGSSVYFGPGTRLTVT.

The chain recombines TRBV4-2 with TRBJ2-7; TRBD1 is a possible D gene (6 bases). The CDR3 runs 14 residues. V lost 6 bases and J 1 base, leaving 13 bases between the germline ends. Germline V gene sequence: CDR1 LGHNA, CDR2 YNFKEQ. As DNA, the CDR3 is TGTGCCAGCAGTCCTGCAGGGGAATCCTACGAGCAGTACTTC. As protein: CASSPAGESYEQYF.

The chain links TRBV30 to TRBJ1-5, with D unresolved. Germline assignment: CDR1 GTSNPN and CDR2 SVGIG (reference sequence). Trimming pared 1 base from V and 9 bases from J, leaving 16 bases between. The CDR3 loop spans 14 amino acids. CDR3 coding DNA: TGTGCCTGGAGTGCCGTCGGGGAGACTCGGCCCCAGCATTTT. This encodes CAWSAVGETRPQHF.

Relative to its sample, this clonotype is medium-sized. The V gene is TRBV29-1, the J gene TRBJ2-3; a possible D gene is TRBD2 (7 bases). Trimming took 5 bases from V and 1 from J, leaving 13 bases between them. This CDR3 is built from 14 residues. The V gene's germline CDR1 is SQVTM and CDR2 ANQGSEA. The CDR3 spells CSVSRGRGTDTQYF. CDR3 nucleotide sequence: TGCAGCGTTTCAAGGGGGAGGGGCACAGATACGCAGTATTTT.

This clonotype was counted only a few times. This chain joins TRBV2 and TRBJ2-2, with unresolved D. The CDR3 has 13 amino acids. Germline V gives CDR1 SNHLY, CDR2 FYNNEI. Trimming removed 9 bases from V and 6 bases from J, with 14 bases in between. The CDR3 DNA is TGTGCCAGGACCGTACTTAAGGCCGGGGAGCTGTTTTTT. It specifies CARTVLKAGELFF.